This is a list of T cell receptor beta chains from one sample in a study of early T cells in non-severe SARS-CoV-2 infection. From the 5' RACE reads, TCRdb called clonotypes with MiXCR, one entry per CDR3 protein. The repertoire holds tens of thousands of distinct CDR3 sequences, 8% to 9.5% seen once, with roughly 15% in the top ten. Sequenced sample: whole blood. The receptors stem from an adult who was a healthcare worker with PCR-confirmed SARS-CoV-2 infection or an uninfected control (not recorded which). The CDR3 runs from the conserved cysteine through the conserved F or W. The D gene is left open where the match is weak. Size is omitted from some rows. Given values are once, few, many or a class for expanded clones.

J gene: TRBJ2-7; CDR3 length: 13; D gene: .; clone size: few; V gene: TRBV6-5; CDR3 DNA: TGTGCCAGCAGGGGTTGGGGGGATGACGAGCAGTACTTC; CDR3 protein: CASRGWGDDEQYF
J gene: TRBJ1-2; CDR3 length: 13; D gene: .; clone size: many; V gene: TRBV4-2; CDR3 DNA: TGTGCCAGCAGCCGGGGGGTTGACTATGGCTACACCTTC; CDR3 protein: CASSRGVDYGYTF
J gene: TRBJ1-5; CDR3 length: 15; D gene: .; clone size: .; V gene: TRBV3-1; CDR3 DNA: TGTGCCAGCAGCCAAGGGGGATATAGCAATCAGCCCCAGCATTTT; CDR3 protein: CASSQGGYSNQPQHF
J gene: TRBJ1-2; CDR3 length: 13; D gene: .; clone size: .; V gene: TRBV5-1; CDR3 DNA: TGCGCCAGCAGCTTGGTAGGGGGCTATGGCTACACCTTC; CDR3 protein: CASSLVGGYGYTF
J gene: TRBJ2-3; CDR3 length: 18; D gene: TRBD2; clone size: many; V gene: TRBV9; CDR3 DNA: TGTGCCAGCAGCGTAGGGGTAGCGGGAGGGACCGTCATAGATACGCAGTATTTT; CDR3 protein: CASSVGVAGGTVIDTQYF
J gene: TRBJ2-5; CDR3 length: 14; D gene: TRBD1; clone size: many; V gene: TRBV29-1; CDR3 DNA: TGCAGCGCCGCCGGGGTACAGGGGGCCCCTATTCAGTACTTC; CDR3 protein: CSAAGVQGAPIQYF
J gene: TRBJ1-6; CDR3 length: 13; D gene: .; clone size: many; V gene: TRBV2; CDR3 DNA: TGTGCCAGCAGTACCTGGACTAATTCACCCCTCCACTTT; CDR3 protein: CASSTWTNSPLHF
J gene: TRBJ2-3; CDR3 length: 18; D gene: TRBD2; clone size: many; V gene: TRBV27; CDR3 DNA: TGTGCCAGCAGTTCCTATTTGGTGGCGGGAGGGGTCACAGATACGCAGTATTTT; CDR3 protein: CASSSYLVAGGVTDTQYF
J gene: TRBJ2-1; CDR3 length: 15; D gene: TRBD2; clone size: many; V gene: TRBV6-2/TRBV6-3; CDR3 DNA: TGTGCCAGCAGTATTAGCGGGGCCTCCTACAATGAGCAGTTCTTC; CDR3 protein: CASSISGASYNEQFF
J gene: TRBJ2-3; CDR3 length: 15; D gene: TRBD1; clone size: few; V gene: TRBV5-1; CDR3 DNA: TGCGCCAGCAGCTTGGGACAGGGGGCGACAGATACGCAGTATTTT; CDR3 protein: CASSLGQGATDTQYF
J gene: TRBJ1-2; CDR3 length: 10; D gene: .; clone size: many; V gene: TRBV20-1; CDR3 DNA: TGCAGTGCTAACAGGGATGGCTACACCTTC; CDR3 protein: CSANRDGYTF
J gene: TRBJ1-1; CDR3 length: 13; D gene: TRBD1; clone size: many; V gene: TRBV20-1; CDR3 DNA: TGCAGTGCTAGACCGACAGGGATCACTGAAGCTTTCTTT; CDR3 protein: CSARPTGITEAFF
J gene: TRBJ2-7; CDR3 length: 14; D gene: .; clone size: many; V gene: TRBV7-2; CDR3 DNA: TGTGCCAGCAGCTTAGCCAGGACCACCTACGAGCAGTACTTC; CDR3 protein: CASSLARTTYEQYF
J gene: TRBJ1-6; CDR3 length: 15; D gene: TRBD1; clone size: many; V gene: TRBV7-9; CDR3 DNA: TGTGCCAGCAGCTTAGGACAGGGGTTCGATTCACCCCTCCACTTT; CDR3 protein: CASSLGQGFDSPLHF
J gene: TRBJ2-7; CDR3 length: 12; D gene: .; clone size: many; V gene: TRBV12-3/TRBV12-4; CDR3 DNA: TGTGCCAGCACAGACTACTCCTACGAGCAGTACTTC; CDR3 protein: CASTDYSYEQYF
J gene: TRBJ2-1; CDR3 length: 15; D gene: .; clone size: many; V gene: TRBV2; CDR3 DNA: TGTGCCAGCAGTGAAGCGGCGGCCCCTTCGTATAGGCAGTTCTTC; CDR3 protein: CASSEAAAPSYRQFF
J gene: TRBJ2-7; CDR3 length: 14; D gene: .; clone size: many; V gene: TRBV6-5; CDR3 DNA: TGTGCCAGCAGTTGGACGGACAGAGCCTACGAGCAGTACTTC; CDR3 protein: CASSWTDRAYEQYF
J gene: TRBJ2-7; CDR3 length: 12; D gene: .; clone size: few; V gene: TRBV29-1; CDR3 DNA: TGCAGCACTAGGGACGGTACCTACGAGCAGTACTTC; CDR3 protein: CSTRDGTYEQYF
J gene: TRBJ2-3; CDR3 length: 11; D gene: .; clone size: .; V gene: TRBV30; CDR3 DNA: TGTGCCTGGAGTGTGCTAGATACGCAGTATTTT; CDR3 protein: CAWSVLDTQYF
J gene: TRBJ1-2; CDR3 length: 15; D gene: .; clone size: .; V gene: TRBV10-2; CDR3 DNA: TGCGCCAGCAAGGGGGGCGAGGACACTAACTATGGCTACACCTTC; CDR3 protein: CASKGGEDTNYGYTF
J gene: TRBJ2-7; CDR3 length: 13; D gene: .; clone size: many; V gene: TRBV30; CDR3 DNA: TGTGCCTGGAGTGCCGGGTCCCTGAGGGAGCAGTACTTC; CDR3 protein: CAWSAGSLREQYF
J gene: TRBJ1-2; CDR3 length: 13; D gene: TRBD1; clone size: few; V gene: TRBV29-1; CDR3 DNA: TGCAGCGTACTACAGGGGCCCGCCTATGGCTACACCTTC; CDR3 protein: CSVLQGPAYGYTF